This is a list of T cell receptor beta chains from one sample in a study of blood T cell repertoires in COVID-19. The assay was immunoSEQ multiplex PCR, and TCRdb's table has in-frame clones only and misses some. The data contain 150,000 or so clones, around four fifths of them singletons. Sequenced sample: PBMCs or T cells enriched from blood (not recorded which). The source of these receptors is a woman in her forties or fifties who had recovered from COVID-19. CDR3s include the opening cysteine and the closing phenylalanine or tryptophan. A D gene is named only where the DNA matches it firmly. Only some rows state a clone size, as once, few, many or a class for expanded clones.

clone size	V gene	J gene	D gene	CDR3 protein	CDR3 DNA
.	TRBV14	TRBJ1-1	.	CASSQAGFQAFF	TGTGCCAGCAGCCAAGCAGGGTTTCAAGCTTTCTTT
many	TRBV6-5	TRBJ2-1	.	CASRTDFSTYNEQFF	TGTGCCAGCAGAACGGACTTTTCCACCTACAATGAGCAGTTCTTC
.	TRBV10-2	TRBJ1-2	.	CASSESIITWSGYTF	TGCGCCAGCAGTGAGTCGATAATCACCTGGAGTGGCTACACCTTC
.	TRBV19	TRBJ1-1	.	CASSMSRANTEAFF	TGTGCCAGTAGTATGTCCAGGGCCAACACTGAAGCTTTCTTT
.	TRBV10-3	TRBJ2-1	TRBD2	CAIRPSTSGGRHEQFF	TGTGCCATCAGGCCGAGTACTAGCGGGGGGCGCCATGAGCAGTTCTTC
.	TRBV11-2	TRBJ2-2	.	CASSLPDTGELFF	TGTGCCAGCAGCTTACCAGACACCGGGGAGCTGTTTTTT
few	TRBV28	TRBJ1-5	TRBD1	CASSPDRGNQPQHF	TGTGCCAGCAGTCCCGACAGGGGAAATCAGCCCCAGCATTTT
.	TRBV28	TRBJ2-3	.	CASIGGTTDTQYF	TGTGCCAGCATCGGGGGAACCACAGATACGCAGTATTTT
.	TRBV2	TRBJ1-2	.	CASSADINYGYTF	TGTGCCAGCAGTGCAGACATTAACTATGGCTACACCTTC
once	TRBV6-5	TRBJ1-5	.	CASSQIRNQPQHF	TGTGCCAGCAGCCAAATTCGGAATCAGCCCCAGCATTTT
.	TRBV5-1	TRBJ1-1	.	CASSLISPSNTEAFF	TGCGCCAGCAGCTTGATCTCCCCTTCGAACACTGAAGCTTTCTTT
once	TRBV10-1	TRBJ2-3	TRBD2	CASSGPSGGPRDTQYF	TGCGCCAGCAGTGGGCCTAGCGGGGGCCCTCGGGATACGCAGTATTTT
many	TRBV19	TRBJ1-2	.	CASSIRQVSGYTF	TGTGCCAGTAGTATAAGACAGGTCTCTGGCTACACCTTC
.	TRBV20-1	TRBJ2-1	.	CSASLLLRTSYNEQFF	TGCAGTGCTAGTCTCCTCCTGAGGACATCCTACAATGAGCAGTTCTTC
.	TRBV19	TRBJ2-1	TRBD2	CASSMPSAGGPGEQFF	TGTGCCAGTAGTATGCCCTCGGCGGGGGGGCCCGGAGAGCAGTTCTTC
few	TRBV5-4	TRBJ2-1	.	CASSLGVSSSSEQFF	TGTGCCAGCAGCTTGGGGGTATCTAGTTCAAGTGAGCAGTTCTTC
.	TRBV11-3	TRBJ1-3	.	CASSLFSGFGNTIYF	TGTGCCAGCAGCTTATTTTCAGGGTTTGGAAACACCATATATTTT
.	TRBV27	TRBJ1-1	TRBD1	CASSSRTGSWAFF	TGTGCCAGCAGTTCTCGGACAGGGAGTTGGGCTTTCTTT
few	TRBV7-2	TRBJ2-5	.	CASSFLEAGAGAGKETQYF	TGTGCCAGCAGCTTCCTGGAGGCGGGGGCCGGGGCGGGGAAAGAGACCCAGTACTTC
.	TRBV5-1	TRBJ2-5	.	CASSFLAGRQETQYF	TGCGCCAGCAGCTTTCTTGCTGGCAGGCAAGAGACCCAGTACTTC
.	TRBV2	TRBJ1-4	TRBD1	CASSNGQGEKYEKLFF	TGTGCCAGCAGCAATGGACAGGGGGAAAAGTATGAAAAACTGTTTTTT
.	TRBV4-2	TRBJ1-3	TRBD1	CASSRGQGAGNTIYF	TGTGCCAGCAGCCGGGGACAGGGTGCAGGAAACACCATATATTTT
.	TRBV15	TRBJ2-2	TRBD1	CATSLQGQGPGELFF	TGTGCCACCAGCCTCCAGGGACAGGGTCCCGGGGAGCTGTTTTTT
once	TRBV24-1	TRBJ2-5	TRBD1	CATSDSTGVETQYF	TGTGCCACCAGTGATTCGACAGGGGTGGAGACCCAGTACTTC
once	TRBV7-9	TRBJ2-5	.	CASSWRETQYF	TGTGCCAGCAGCTGGAGAGAGACCCAGTACTTC
.	TRBV2	TRBJ1-4	.	CASGRGATNEKLFF	TGTGCCTCGGGGAGGGGGGCAACTAATGAAAAACTGTTTTTT
.	TRBV5-8	TRBJ2-7	TRBD2	CASSWSVSGGVYEQYF	TGTGCCAGCAGCTGGTCCGTGAGCGGGGGGGTGTACGAGCAGTACTTC
few	TRBV5-1	TRBJ1-6	.	CASSLAVVNSPLHF	TGCGCCAGCAGCTTGGCGGTTGTTAATTCACCCCTCCACTTT
many	TRBV11-2	TRBJ1-2	TRBD1	CASSLITGGANYGYTF	TGTGCCAGCAGCTTAATTACAGGGGGCGCTAACTATGGCTACACCTTC
.	TRBV19	TRBJ2-1	.	CASKGGIEQFF	TGTGCCAGTAAGGGCGGGATTGAGCAGTTCTTC
.	TRBV28	TRBJ1-2	TRBD1	CASNPWTGGNYGYTF	TGTGCCAGCAATCCGTGGACAGGGGGAAACTATGGCTACACCTTC
.	TRBV18	TRBJ1-1	.	CASSPPGNMNTEAFF	TGTGCCAGCTCACCCCCCGGGAACATGAACACTGAAGCTTTCTTT
.	TRBV28	TRBJ1-2	TRBD1	CASSFGQGQLWGYTF	TGTGCCAGCAGTTTTGGACAGGGCCAACTTTGGGGCTACACCTTC
.	TRBV5-1	TRBJ2-1	TRBD2	CASSPGGAGNYNEQFF	TGCGCCAGCAGCCCGGGAGGGGCGGGTAACTACAATGAGCAGTTCTTC
.	TRBV24-1	TRBJ2-5	.	CATSDSHRGNLQETQYF	TGTGCCACCAGTGATTCACACCGGGGAAACCTCCAAGAGACCCAGTACTTC
.	TRBV27	TRBJ1-6	.	CASSPRQENSPLHF	TGTGCCAGCAGTCCTCGACAGGAGAATTCACCCCTCCACTTT
.	TRBV6-6	TRBJ1-2	TRBD1	CASRLGQGSYTF	TGTGCCAGCAGATTAGGACAGGGGTCCTACACCTTC
.	TRBV7-9	TRBJ2-7	.	CASSLSGWSSYEQYF	TGTGCCAGCAGCTTATCAGGGTGGAGCTCCTACGAGCAGTACTTC
.	TRBV6-6	TRBJ1-5	.	CASSIQGQTGNQPQHF	TGTGCCAGCAGTATACAGGGTCAGACCGGCAATCAGCCCCAGCATTTT
.	TRBV4-2	TRBJ1-2	TRBD1	CASSQEVSGGNYGYTF	TGTGCCAGCAGCCAAGAGGTTTCAGGGGGGAACTATGGCTACACCTTC
once	TRBV27	TRBJ2-2	TRBD1	CASSLSPMRQGDTGELFF	TGTGCCAGCAGTTTATCCCCCATGAGACAGGGGGACACCGGGGAGCTGTTTTTT
.	TRBV5-1	TRBJ2-7	TRBD1	CASSSGTGSAEQYF	TGCGCCAGCAGCTCCGGGACAGGTTCCGCCGAGCAGTACTTC
once	TRBV11-2	TRBJ1-6	.	CASSSNSPLHF	TGTGCCAGCAGCTCGAATTCACCCCTCCACTTT
.	TRBV4-2	TRBJ2-5	TRBD2	CASSQGYSGGGETQYF	TGTGCCAGCAGCCAAGGGTATAGCGGGGGAGGTGAGACCCAGTACTTC
once	TRBV3-1/TRBV3-2	TRBJ2-3	TRBD1	CASSQGLRDRGRARRQYF	TGTGCCAGCAGCCAAGGCCTCCGGGACAGGGGACGGGCACGGAGGCAGTATTTT
.	TRBV5-4	TRBJ2-5	TRBD2	CASSDSGGVWETQYF	TGTGCCAGCAGTGACAGCGGGGGGGTCTGGGAGACCCAGTACTTC
few	TRBV19	TRBJ2-2	TRBD1	CASLGQGATTGELFF	TGTGCCAGCCTCGGGCAGGGGGCAACCACCGGGGAGCTGTTTTTT
.	TRBV6-5	TRBJ1-2	.	CASSYARDRVIGYTF	TGTGCCAGCAGTTACGCGAGAGATCGGGTAATTGGCTACACCTTC